The 18 T cell receptor beta chains presented below share a single source sample, sequenced in a study of blood T cell repertoires in COVID-19. Using immunoSEQ multiplex PCR, the repertoire was profiled, and TCRdb retains in-frame clones only, with some absent. The table has approximately 190,000 clones, approximately 90% seen once. Sequencing input: peripheral blood. All receptors derive from a man between 70 and 80 years old with active or convalescent COVID-19.

This chain joins TRBV2 and TRBJ1-2; TRBD1 aligns across 10 bases. The V gene's germline CDR1 is SNHLY and CDR2 FYNNEI. V was pared by 3 bases and J by 10 bases, with 8 bases of the junction left unmatched. The CDR3 consists of 14 residues. The CDR3 DNA reads TGTGCCAGCAGTGAGGGGGACAGGGGTGGATTCTACACCTTC. Protein sequence: CASSEGDRGGFYTF. The full variable domain, in which reference TRBV2 and TRBJ1-2 provide the parts outside the CDR3, is EPEVTQTPSHQVTQMGQEVILRCVPISNHLYFYWYRQILGQKVEFLVSFYNNEISEKSEIFDDQFSVERPDGSNFTLKIRSTKLEDSAMYFCASSEGDRGGFYTFGSGTRLTVV.

The V and J genes are TRBV29-1 and TRBJ1-2; D is possibly TRBD1 (5 bases). The CDR3 sequence is 13 residues long. Germline V gene data show CDR1 as SQVTM and CDR2 as ANQGSEA. With 6 bases removed from V and 5 bases from J, the gap between germline ends came to 16 bases. The CDR3 region has the DNA TGCAGCGTACCCCAAGGGGCGGGGTATGGCTACACCTTC. This translates into CSVPQGAGYGYTF.

The gene calls are TRBV9 and TRBJ2-1; D is unclear. The CDR3 is made up of 13 amino acids. Trimming removed 7 bases at V and 8 bases at J, with 16 bases between. CDR1 SGDLS and CDR2 YYNGEE come from the germline V gene. CDR3 nucleotides: TGTGCCAGCGTATGGAGTAGGTCCGATGAGCAGTTCTTC. Translation: CASVWSRSDEQFF.

This clone appeared a single time. V gene TRBV27 combines with J gene TRBJ2-5; 7 bases are a match to TRBD1. Germline V gives CDR1 MNHEY, CDR2 SMNVEV (reference sequence). This CDR3 spans 14 amino acids. The ends lost 3 bases at V and 4 bases at J; junction bases unmatched: 5. The CDR3 DNA reads TGTGCCAGCAGTTTTTCAGGGGGTGGAGAGACCCAGTACTTC. The encoded protein is CASSFSGGGETQYF.

The chain carries TRBV3-1 (or the pseudogene TRBV3-2) and TRBJ2-7, with 7 bases fitting TRBD1. Germline trimming cut 2 bases from V and 3 bases from J; bases unmatched to any gene: 7. Germline-derived CDR1 and CDR2 are LGHDT and YNNKEL (reference sequence). The CDR3 totals 15 residues. The CDR3 sequence: CASSQRIGTVYEQYF. Written as DNA, the CDR3 is TGTGCCAGCAGCCAAAGAATCGGGACAGTCTACGAGCAGTACTTC.

The chain links TRBV24-1 to TRBJ2-2, with D unclear. V dropped 6 bases and J dropped 6 bases, with 10 bases sitting between them. Germline CDR1 reads KGHDR; CDR2 reads SFDVKD. This CDR3 contains 13 residues. In DNA, the CDR3 is TGTGCCACCAGTTTCGGTTTCCCCGGGGAGCTGTTTTTT. As protein: CATSFGFPGELFF.

The chain is built from TRBV6-5 and TRBJ2-5, with TRBD2 matching 9 bases. CDR3 length: 15 amino acids. Germline V CDR1 and CDR2: MNHEY, SVGAGI. The V and J ends lost 8 bases and 3 bases, in that order; junction bases with no gene match: 10. The CDR3: CASRKAGGQKETQYF. DNA for the CDR3: TGTGCCAGCCGGAAAGCGGGGGGCCAAAAAGAGACCCAGTACTTC.

The CDR3 loop is CASSFRGQGGGEAFF. As DNA, the CDR3 is TGTGCCAGCAGCTTTAGAGGACAGGGAGGGGGTGAAGCTTTCTTT. The gene calls are TRBV7-2 and TRBJ1-1, with 8 bases lining up with TRBD1. In germline, CDR1 is SGHTA, CDR2 FQGNSA. The CDR3 sequence is 15 residues long. V shed 3 bases and J 7 bases; nucleotides not matched to a gene: 10.

About this clone: Other DNA sequences in the same sample also yield this CDR3. This rearrangement joins TRBV5-1 to TRBJ1-2, with 8 bases fitting TRBD1. V gave up 2 bases and J gave up 7 bases; unmatched junction bases: 1. The germline CDR1 and CDR2 sequences are SGHRS and YFSETQ. The CDR3 covers 12 residues. This chain's CDR3 is CASSLQGVGYTF. CDR3 coding DNA: TGCGCCAGCAGCTTACAGGGGGTTGGCTACACCTTC.

The chain couples TRBV21-1 to TRBJ1-1; TRBD1, the D gene given by the table, was not confirmed from the DNA. TRBV21-1 is shown as a pseudogene. The CDR3 is 15 residues long. CDR3 bases: TGTGCCAGCAGCAACCGGACAGGTTCGAACACTGAAGCTTTCTTT. Translation gives CASSNRTGSNTEAFF.

This clone came up once. The V and J genes are TRBV7-2 and TRBJ2-1; D perhaps matches TRBD2 (5 bases). The V and J ends lost 5 bases and 8 bases respectively, with 13 bases between them. The germline V gene has CDR1 SGHTA and CDR2 FQGNSA. The CDR3 spans 13 residues. The CDR3 nucleotides read TGTGCCAGCAGCCTTAGGGCGCGGGATGAGCAGTTCTTC. It codes for CASSLRARDEQFF. The whole variable domain, filled in from reference TRBV7-2 and TRBJ2-1, reads GAGVSQSPSNKVTEKGKDVELRCDPISGHTALYWYRQSLGQGLEFLIYFQGNSAPDKSGLPSDRFSAERTGGSVSTLTIQRTQQEDSAVYLCASSLRARDEQFFGPGTRLTVL.

The V gene is TRBV14, the J gene TRBJ2-7, with 8 bases matching TRBD1. CDR1 is SGHDN, CDR2 FVKESK, per germline. This CDR3 region has 14 residues. The ends lost 6 bases at V and 2 bases at J; junction bases unmatched: 6. The CDR3, as DNA: TGTGCCAGCAGGCCTACAGGGGGGCCCTACGAGCAGTACTTC. This gives the protein CASRPTGGPYEQYF.

V is TRBV28 and J is TRBJ1-2; D uncertain. This CDR3 is 12 amino acids long. The V end lost 9 bases, the J end lost 5 bases, and 13 bases lay between the germline ends. Germline lookup yields CDR1 MDHEN and CDR2 SYDVKM. CDR3 coding DNA: TGTGCCAGTGGGCAGACAATTTATGGCTACACCTTC. This encodes CASGQTIYGYTF.

DNA for the CDR3: TGTGCCAGCAGCCTTAGCGGGGCAGCTTTGGAGCAGTACTTC. It yields the protein CASSLSGAALEQYF. This chain uses TRBV3-1 (or the pseudogene TRBV3-2) with TRBJ2-7, with TRBD2 identical over 8 bases. There are 14 residues in the CDR3. The V and J ends lost 4 bases and 7 bases, in that order; junction bases with no gene match: 9. In germline, CDR1 is LGHDT, CDR2 YNNKEL (reference sequence).

The chain links TRBV7-9 to TRBJ2-2; D is unclear. This CDR3 contains 13 residues. Germline V gene data show CDR1 as SEHNR and CDR2 as FQNEAQ (reference sequence). V shed 6 bases and J shed 6 bases, with 11 bases lying between them. The CDR3 reads CASRPITAGELFF. DNA of the CDR3: TGTGCCAGCAGACCGATTACGGCCGGGGAGCTGTTTTTT.

The chain employs TRBV27 and TRBJ2-5, with TRBD1 matching over 7 bases. The CDR3 sequence is 16 residues long. V shed 5 bases and J 5 bases; nucleotides not matched to a gene: 14. CDR1 is MNHEY and CDR2 is SMNVEV in the germline V gene (reference sequence). CDR3 region: CASSPYIQGTTETQYF. As DNA, the CDR3 is TGTGCCAGCAGTCCGTATATACAGGGGACGACTGAGACCCAGTACTTC.

The chain links TRBV7-2 to TRBJ2-1, with 10 bases matching TRBD1. Germline V CDR1 and CDR2: SGHTA, FQGNSA. The junction had 5 bases not matched to a gene; V was cut back by 2 bases and J by 1 base. The CDR3 is made up of 17 amino acids. The CDR3 protein is CASSLWTGGGSYNEQFF. For the CDR3, the DNA is TGTGCCAGCAGCTTATGGACAGGGGGTGGTTCCTACAATGAGCAGTTCTTC.

The chain couples TRBV28 to TRBJ1-5, with TRBD1 identical over 7 bases. Germline V gene data show CDR1 as MDHEN and CDR2 as SYDVKM. The CDR3 is made up of 12 amino acids. V trimming: 7 bases; J trimming: 9 bases; junction bases outside the gene matches: 6. This CDR3 is CASNDRDRPQHF. Here the CDR3 DNA reads TGTGCCAGCAACGACAGGGATAGGCCCCAGCATTTT.